The present T cell receptor (beta chain) was sequenced within a study of T cells in Graves' hyperthyroidism and ophthalmopathy. Germline values: CDR1 SGHRS, CDR2 YFSETQ. The CDR3 is made up of 13 amino acids. This clonotype was seen repeatedly, ten times or more. The antigen remains unidentified. Mismatch with germline at one junction end may stem from a read error. A lack of ophthalmopathy progression within 18 months defined stable Graves' hyperthyroidism. In patients aged 18 to 65, hyperthyroidism was newly diagnosed, with duration under 2 months. RNA transcripts served as the template for amplifying TCR beta CDR3 regions. First-round RT-PCR targeting the TCR CDR3 was performed with the HTBI primer set. TCRdb fed the multiplex PCR reads into MiXCR, producing one record per CDR3 protein. Counted here are about 570,000 distinct CDR3 sequences, 11% to 15% occurring once; the ten biggest clones make up approximately 15%.

Study observations and caveats: Blood also showed most of the thyroid clonotypes that were expanded above 0.001. Ophthalmopathy and stable hyperthyroidism were separated by a 13 V-J model.

Sequencing used blood. The chain recombines TRBV5-1 with TRBJ2-1; tentatively, D is TRBD1 (5 bases). The source of this sequence is a woman in her thirties or forties with Graves' hyperthyroidism. The CDR3 DNA reads TGTGCCAGCCGACAGAGCTCCTACAATGAGCAGTTCTTC. It is translated as CASRQSSYNEQFF.